The 14 T cell receptor beta chains below all came from one sample that was sequenced in a study of T cells in localized non-small cell lung cancer. Here immunoSEQ multiplex PCR was the method, and the copy in TCRdb shows in-frame clones only, minus some. The profile shows some 130,000 clones, roughly 90% of them singletons. Source: peripheral blood, taken before any cancer treatment. These receptors all come from a female donor of 60 years or more with stage I lung adenocarcinoma.

CDR3 in DNA: TGCGCCAGCAGCTTGCTCCCGCTCCAGCCGAGGGGCAATCAGCCCCAGCATTTT. This sequence encodes CASSLLPLQPRGNQPQHF. The V and J genes are TRBV5-1 and TRBJ1-5; D call uncertain. Germline assignment: CDR1 SGHRS and CDR2 YFSETQ. The V end lost 1 base, the J end lost 2 bases, and 19 bases lay between the germline ends. The CDR3 is 18 residues long.

The chain joins TRBV5-6 to TRBJ2-2, with TRBD1 as a possible D gene (6 bases). Germline CDR1 and CDR2: SGHDT and YYEEEE. V gave up 4 bases and J gave up 1 base, with 14 bases separating them. The CDR3 runs 16 residues. The CDR3 bases are TGTGCCAGCAGCGTCAGGGGAAGGGGGAACACCGGGGAGCTGTTTTTT. This translates into CASSVRGRGNTGELFF.

V is TRBV27 and J is TRBJ2-2, with a tentative D call TRBD2 (6 bases). The CDR3 consists of 13 residues. CDR1 and CDR2 from the germline V gene are MNHEY and SMNVEV (reference sequence). Trimming stripped 3 bases from V and 6 bases from J, with 8 bases between. As DNA, the CDR3 is TGTGCCAGCAGTTTTTGGGGGGCCGGGGAGCTGTTTTTT. Encoded protein: CASSFWGAGELFF.

The chain is built from TRBV28 and TRBJ2-7; D gene ambiguous. Germline CDR1 is MDHEN and CDR2 is SYDVKM. V lost 5 bases to trimming and J lost 4 bases, with 9 bases between them. This CDR3 spans 12 amino acids. The CDR3 protein is CASSTRLYEQYF. The CDR3 nucleotides are TGTGCCAGCAGTACCAGGCTTTACGAGCAGTACTTC.

V gene TRBV6-6 combines with J gene TRBJ1-2, with 8 bases aligning to TRBD1. With V trimmed by 8 bases and J by 10 bases, 15 bases remained unmatched. Germline-derived CDR1 and CDR2 are MNHNY and SVGAGI (reference sequence). The CDR3 consists of 14 residues. The CDR3: CASSSLQRDRHYTF. In nucleotides, the CDR3 is TGTGCCAGCTCCTCCTTACAGCGGGACAGGCACTACACCTTC.

The rearrangement links TRBV18 to TRBJ2-1, with 8 positions matching TRBD1. The CDR3 is 15 residues long. CDR1 is KGHSH, CDR2 LQKENI, per germline. Trimming removed 3 bases from V and 2 bases from J; junction bases left unmatched: 3. The DNA for the CDR3 is TGTGCCAGCTCACCTTCACAGGGGGCCTACAATGAGCAGTTCTTC. It translates to CASSPSQGAYNEQFF.

The V call is TRBV13, the J call TRBJ1-5; no definite D call. This CDR3 comprises 16 residues. The V end was cut by 0 bases, the J end by 1 base, with 10 bases between. Per germline, CDR1 PRHDT and CDR2 FYEKMQ (reference sequence). The CDR3 nucleotides are TGTGCCAGCAGCTTAGGGGGCGGGAGGAGCAATCAGCCCCAGCATTTT. Amino acids: CASSLGGGRSNQPQHF. Drawing the rest from reference TRBV13 and TRBJ1-5, the complete variable domain is AAGVIQSPRHLIKEKRETATLKCYPIPRHDTVYWYQQGPGQDPQFLISFYEKMQSDKGSIPDRFSAQQFSDYHSELNMSSLELGDSALYFCASSLGGGRSNQPQHFGDGTRLSIL.

This clone was picked up many times. The gene calls are TRBV28 and TRBJ2-1, with no clear D. Germline V gene lookup returns CDR1 MDHEN and CDR2 SYDVKM. The length of the CDR3 is 12 residues. Trimming removed 6 bases from V and 3 bases from J, with 6 bases in between. CDR3 loop: CASRRNYNEQFF. DNA for the CDR3: TGTGCCAGCAGGCGAAACTACAATGAGCAGTTCTTC. The complete variable domain, with remaining parts taken from reference TRBV28 and TRBJ2-1, reads DVKVTQSSRYLVKRTGEKVFLECVQDMDHENMFWYRQDPGLGLRLIYFSYDVKMKEKGDIPEGYSVSREKKERFSLILESASTNQTSMYLCASRRNYNEQFFGPGTRLTVL.

This chain joins TRBV28 and TRBJ2-7; D remains ambiguous. Germline V gives CDR1 MDHEN, CDR2 SYDVKM. The CDR3 spans 10 residues. Trimming cost V 5 bases and J 7 bases, with 6 bases left between them. The CDR3 DNA reads TGTGCCAGCAGTAGACTGGAGCAGTACTTC. Residues: CASSRLEQYF. Full variable domain (rest looked up from reference TRBV28 and TRBJ2-7): DVKVTQSSRYLVKRTGEKVFLECVQDMDHENMFWYRQDPGLGLRLIYFSYDVKMKEKGDIPEGYSVSREKKERFSLILESASTNQTSMYLCASSRLEQYFGPGTRLTVT.

This rearrangement joins TRBV19 to TRBJ2-7; TRBD1 matches at 8 bases. In germline, CDR1 is LNHDA, CDR2 SQIVND (reference sequence). The CDR3 is 14 residues long. V shed 4 bases, J shed 5 bases, and the junction held 7 bases outside the gene matches. The chain's CDR3 is CASSKGQGVNEQYF. CDR3 DNA sequence: TGTGCCAGTAGTAAAGGACAGGGCGTCAACGAGCAGTACTTC.

This clone was seen just once. V and J are TRBV5-1 and TRBJ1-2; weak D call: TRBD1 (6 bases). Germline CDR1 is SGHRS and CDR2 is YFSETQ. This CDR3 contains 13 residues. Deletions cut 7 bases from V and 8 bases from J, with 18 bases between. CDR3 sequence reads: CASSRGSLEGYTF. CDR3 nucleotides: TGCGCCAGCTCGAGGGGGTCGTTAGAGGGCTACACCTTC.

The chain has TRBV18 and TRBJ2-7, with D perhaps TRBD2 (6 bases). The CDR3 totals 15 residues. The germline V gene encodes CDR1 KGHSH and CDR2 LQKENI. V lost 6 bases, J lost 4 bases, and 19 bases lay in between. CDR3 in amino acids: CASSPVADAGYEQYF. CDR3 in DNA: TGTGCCAGCTCCCCAGTAGCGGATGCTGGTTACGAGCAGTACTTC.

The chain's CDR3 is CASSSRSLAIDTIYF. CDR3 DNA: TGTGCCAGCAGCTCCCGAAGCCTCGCGATCGACACCATATATTTT. The gene calls are TRBV6-6 and TRBJ1-3; D is unresolved. Germline V gene lookup returns CDR1 MNHNY and CDR2 SVGAGI (reference sequence). The V end was cut by 6 bases, the J end by 8 bases, with 20 bases between. This CDR3 is built from 15 residues.

The chain recombines TRBV6-4 with TRBJ2-7; possibly TRBD2 for D (6 bases). The germline V gene has CDR1 MRHNA and CDR2 SNTAGT. There are 14 residues in the CDR3. The V end lost 4 bases, the J end lost 2 bases, and 12 bases lay between the germline ends. The CDR3 region is CASSAGGGPYEQYF. The DNA for the CDR3 is TGTGCCAGCAGTGCTGGCGGAGGGCCCTACGAGCAGTACTTC.